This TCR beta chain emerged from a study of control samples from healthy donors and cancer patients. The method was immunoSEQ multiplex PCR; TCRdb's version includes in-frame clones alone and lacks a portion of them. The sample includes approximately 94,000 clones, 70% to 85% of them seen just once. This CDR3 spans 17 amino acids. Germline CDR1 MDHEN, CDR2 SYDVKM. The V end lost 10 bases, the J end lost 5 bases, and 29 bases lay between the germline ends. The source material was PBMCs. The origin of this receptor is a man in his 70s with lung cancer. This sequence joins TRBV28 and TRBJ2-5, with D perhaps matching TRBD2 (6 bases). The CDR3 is CATWPMKAGLLGETQYF. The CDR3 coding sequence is TGTGCCACCTGGCCGATGAAGGCGGGGCTTCTAGGGGAGACCCAGTACTTC.